The 6 T cell receptor beta chains below were found in one sample sequenced in a study of identifying expanded T cells in peripheral blood. The protocol was immunoSEQ multiplex PCR, while the TCRdb copy is restricted to in-frame clones and leaves out a portion. The sample shows roughly 90,000 clones, 70% to 90% of them seen only once. The specimen was blood. The receptors were gathered from a person aged 18 to 75 in good health.

The V and J genes are TRBV6-5 and TRBJ1-5, with no clear D. CDR1 MNHEY and CDR2 SVGAGI come from the germline V gene. This CDR3 has 13 amino acids. The germline V and J ends were trimmed by 6 bases and 0 bases, with 6 bases remaining between them. The CDR3 sequence is CASRADSNQPQHF. Here the CDR3 DNA reads TGTGCCAGCAGGGCGGATAGCAATCAGCCCCAGCATTTT.

J is TRBJ1-4 and V is TRBV9; unclear D gene. CDR1 and CDR2 (germline): SGDLS, YYNGEE. Trimming took 7 bases from V and 8 from J, leaving 9 bases between them. The CDR3 loop spans 11 amino acids. The CDR3 DNA follows: TGTGCCAGCGGAGAGGAAGAAAAACTGTTTTTT. Translation: CASGEEEKLFF.

This chain links TRBV9 with TRBJ2-1, with a possible D match to TRBD2 (6 bases). The V gene's germline CDR1 is SGDLS and CDR2 YYNGEE. The V end was cut by 4 bases, the J end by 2 bases, with 16 bases between. The CDR3 totals 16 residues. The DNA for the CDR3 is TGTGCCAGCAGCCCCCTCCGGCGGGGTACCTACAATGAGCAGTTCTTC. Translating it yields CASSPLRRGTYNEQFF.

The chain carries TRBV4-3 and TRBJ1-1; possible D gene TRBD1, 5 bases. There are 15 residues in the CDR3. V lost 1 base and J 3 bases, leaving 12 bases between the germline ends. The germline V gene encodes CDR1 LGHNA and CDR2 YSLEER. CDR3 region: CASSQGLEGDTEAFF. The CDR3 DNA sequence: TGCGCCAGCAGCCAAGGGTTGGAAGGGGACACTGAAGCTTTCTTT.

The chain has TRBV20-1 and TRBJ1-1; D is ambiguous. V lost 6 bases and J 11 bases, leaving 16 bases between the germline ends. The CDR3 spans 11 residues. Germline loops: CDR1 DFQATT, CDR2 SNEGSKA (reference sequence). In nucleotides, the CDR3 is TGCAGTGCCTCCCCTTATCATGATGCTTTCTTT. It yields the protein CSASPYHDAFF.

The gene calls are TRBV5-4 and TRBJ2-7; D is possibly TRBD1 or TRBD2 (6 bases each). The CDR3 contains 14 residues. Germline CDR1 and CDR2: SGHNT and YYREEE (reference sequence). The ends were cut back, 4 bases at V and 4 bases at J, with 15 bases in the middle. CDR3 in amino acids: CASSQKRGTYEQYF. The CDR3 DNA reads TGTGCCAGCAGCCAGAAAAGGGGGACTTACGAGCAGTACTTC. Together with reference TRBV5-4 and TRBJ2-7, the CDR3 gives the full variable domain: ETGVTQSPTHLIKTRGQQVTLRCSSQSGHNTVSWYQQALGQGPQFIFQYYREEENGRGNFPPRFSGLQFPNYSSELNVNALELDDSALYLCASSQKRGTYEQYFGPGTRLTVT.